This T cell receptor (beta chain) derives from a study of CD8 T cells in Susac syndrome. It was with random hexamers that about 0.45 to 1 ug RNA was reverse transcribed. One entry per CDR3 protein results from TCRdb running MiXCR on the immunoSEQ multiplex PCR reads. Of some 2,300 distinct CDR3 sequences listed, around 70% are singletons. The memory subsets for TEMRA sorting were identified by staining for CD27 and CD45RA. The germline V gene has CDR1 MNHNS and CDR2 SASEGT. V was clipped by 4 bases and J by 0 bases, with 10 bases between them. The CDR3 totals 14 residues. This clonotype was recorded a few times. The antigen remains undetermined. The study's findings and limits: In TEMRA cells and active patients, CD8+ clonal expansion in Susac reached its peak.

V is TRBV6-1 and J is TRBJ2-7, with a possible D match to TRBD2 (5 bases). The source of this sequence is a human donor with Susac syndrome. The sequenced sample consisted of CD8+ TEMRA cells from PBMCs. As for subset: FACS-sorted terminally differentiated effector memory CD8+ T cells re-expressing CD45RA (CD8+ TEMRA). In DNA, the CDR3 is TGTGCCAGCAGTGCGGGGTCCAGCTCCTACGAGCAGTACTTC. Amino acid sequence: CASSAGSSSYEQYF.